This entry lists 29 T cell receptor beta chains sequenced from one sample in a study of blood T cell repertoires in COVID-19. Sequenced by immunoSEQ multiplex PCR; TCRdb stores in-frame clones only, minus some. The top ten hold 9.5% to 15% of the sample, which has around 91,000 clones, under 85% seen once. Sequencing used peripheral blood. The receptors come from a human donor in a cohort sampled during active COVID-19.

The chain is built from TRBV29-1 and TRBJ2-3, with 10 positions matching TRBD2. This CDR3 is built from 15 residues. Trimming at V came to 3 bases and at J to 4 bases, leaving 7 bases not matched to a gene. The germline gives CDR1 SQVTM, CDR2 ANQGSEA. The CDR3 DNA is TGCAGCGTTGATGCCCTAGCGGGGGCCCCAGATACGCAGTATTTT. As protein: CSVDALAGAPDTQYF.

This chain links TRBV24-1 with TRBJ2-2; 9 bases line up with TRBD1. The V gene's germline CDR1 is KGHDR and CDR2 SFDVKD. V shed 3 bases, J shed 6 bases, and the junction held 7 bases outside the gene matches. CDR3 length: 16 residues. The CDR3 coding sequence is TGTGCCACCAGTGATCCCGGGACAGGGATTCCCGGGGAGCTGTTTTTT. It yields the protein CATSDPGTGIPGELFF.

The chain joins TRBV11-2 to TRBJ2-7; perhaps TRBD2 as D (6 bases). The CDR3 is 15 residues long. Germline V CDR1 and CDR2: SGHAT, FQNNGV. Trimming left V 2 bases short and J 0 bases short, with 11 bases between. The CDR3 loop is CASSLSRRASYEQYF. CDR3 in DNA: TGTGCCAGCAGCTTAAGCCGGAGGGCCTCCTACGAGCAGTACTTC.

This chain connects TRBV4-3 to TRBJ2-7; 8 nucleotides line up with TRBD1. V shed 4 bases, J shed 5 bases, and the junction held 4 bases outside the gene matches. Germline CDR1 LGHNA, CDR2 YSLEER. This CDR3 is 13 amino acids long. The CDR3 sequence is CASSLWTGNEQYF. In DNA, the CDR3 is TGCGCCAGCAGCCTATGGACAGGGAACGAGCAGTACTTC.

The chain uses TRBV24-1 and TRBJ2-3, with a tentative D call TRBD1 (6 bases). The CDR3 runs 17 residues. Trimming left V 0 bases short and J 6 bases short, with 18 bases between. Germline loops: CDR1 KGHDR, CDR2 SFDVKD. CDR3 residues: CATSDLGRGAVGDTQYF. CDR3 coding DNA: TGTGCCACCAGTGATTTGGGCAGGGGTGCCGTCGGGGATACGCAGTATTTT.

The chain links TRBV28 to TRBJ2-7, with TRBD2 matching over 7 bases. Germline CDR1 MDHEN, CDR2 SYDVKM. The CDR3 is made up of 13 amino acids. The V gene end was trimmed by 8 bases and the J gene end by 0 bases; junction bases not matched to a gene: 4. The CDR3 coding sequence is TGTGCCAGCCTCCGGGACTACTCCTACGAGCAGTACTTC. Translation: CASLRDYSYEQYF.

The J gene is TRBJ1-5, the V gene TRBV30; perhaps TRBD1 as D (5 bases). Germline lookup yields CDR1 GTSNPN and CDR2 SVGIG (reference sequence). The CDR3 spans 14 residues. Trimming stripped 3 bases from V and 1 base from J, with 10 bases between. The CDR3 protein is CAWRLTASNQPQHF. The CDR3 nucleotides read TGTGCCTGGAGGCTGACAGCAAGCAATCAGCCCCAGCATTTT.

Only one count was recorded for this clone. The chain carries TRBV7-9 and TRBJ2-7; weak D call: TRBD1 (6 bases). Germline loops: CDR1 SEHNR, CDR2 FQNEAQ (reference sequence). This CDR3 is built from 12 residues. With 1 base removed from V and 9 bases from J, the gap between germline ends came to 10 bases. This CDR3 reads CASSLDTGRQYF. CDR3 coding DNA: TGTGCCAGCAGCTTAGATACAGGGCGGCAGTACTTC.

The rearrangement joins TRBV14 to TRBJ2-6; D is undetermined. The V gene lost 5 bases and the J gene lost 1 base, with 12 bases spanning the gap. Looked up from germline, CDR1 is SGHDN and CDR2 is FVKESK. The CDR3 is made up of 16 amino acids. The CDR3, as DNA: TGTGCCAGCAGCAGAACAAGAACATCTGGGGCCAACGTCCTGACTTTC. Protein: CASSRTRTSGANVLTF.

This clone occurred a few times. The chain recombines TRBV5-1 with TRBJ2-2; D is possibly TRBD1 (6 bases). CDR3 size: 16 residues. Trimming took 0 bases from V and 8 from J, leaving 17 bases between them. Germline CDR1 and CDR2: SGHRS and YFSETQ. This CDR3 reads CASSLGPAGDGGELFF. The CDR3 DNA follows: TGCGCCAGCAGCTTGGGACCTGCAGGGGATGGAGGGGAGCTGTTTTTT.

The CDR3 here is CASSPLPQTFQETQYF. In DNA form, the CDR3 reads TGTGCCAGCTCACCCCTACCCCAGACATTTCAAGAGACCCAGTACTTC. This chain joins TRBV18 and TRBJ2-5; no definite D call. Germline lookup yields CDR1 KGHSH and CDR2 LQKENI. Trimming took off 3 bases at V and 2 bases at J, with 16 bases between the two ends. The CDR3 contains 16 residues.

The chain has TRBV28 and TRBJ1-5, with unresolved D. CDR3 length: 15 residues. Germline assignment: CDR1 MDHEN and CDR2 SYDVKM. V lost 1 base, J lost 5 bases, and 12 bases lay in between. DNA for the CDR3: TGTGCCAGCAGTTTATTTCGGGAGGGCGATCAGCCCCAGCATTTT. Its translation is CASSLFREGDQPQHF.

The chain combines TRBV19 with TRBJ1-2, with 10 bases identical to TRBD1. Germline V lookup: CDR1 LNHDA, CDR2 SQIVND (reference sequence). With 4 bases clipped from V and 6 bases from J, the junction kept 5 bases outside the gene matches. This CDR3 spans 14 amino acids. CDR3 nucleotides: TGTGCCAGTAGTACTGGACAGGGGGTTGATGGCTACACCTTC. Its protein is CASSTGQGVDGYTF. Supplemented by reference TRBV19 and TRBJ1-2, the full variable domain reads DGGITQSPKYLFRKEGQNVTLSCEQNLNHDAMYWYRQDPGQGLRLIYYSQIVNDFQKGDIAEGYSVSREKKESFPLTVTSAQKNPTAFYLCASSTGQGVDGYTFGSGTRLTVV.

This clone came up a few times. This chain uses TRBV4-3 with TRBJ1-6, with 8 bases that match TRBD1. The V gene's germline CDR1 is LGHNA and CDR2 YSLEER. V trimming: 0 bases; J trimming: 9 bases; junction bases outside the gene matches: 4. The length of the CDR3 is 15 residues. The CDR3, as DNA: TGCGCCAGCAGCCAAGATCGAACAGGGGGTTCACCCCTCCACTTT. Translating gives CASSQDRTGGSPLHF.

The chain has TRBV10-3 and TRBJ2-3; 7 bases map to TRBD2. Per the germline V gene, CDR1 is ENHRY and CDR2 is SYGVKD. The CDR3 totals 16 residues. V lost 3 bases, J lost 1 base, and 7 bases stayed unmatched. DNA for the CDR3: TGTGCCATCAGTGATCCAGGAGGGAGGGGCACAGATACGCAGTATTTT. Protein sequence: CAISDPGGRGTDTQYF.

The chain employs TRBV30 and TRBJ1-2; D possibly corresponds to TRBD1 (6 bases). Germline lookup yields CDR1 GTSNPN and CDR2 SVGIG (reference sequence). V was shortened by 2 bases and J by 3 bases, with 13 bases between the two germline ends. CDR3 length equals 14 residues. CDR3 protein: CAWSPTGLDYGYTF. CDR3 nucleotides: TGTGCCTGGAGTCCAACAGGGTTGGACTATGGCTACACCTTC.

The chain has TRBV19 and TRBJ1-5; 10 bases agree with TRBD1. V was pared by 6 bases and J by 6 bases, with 8 bases of the junction left unmatched. CDR1 LNHDA and CDR2 SQIVND come from the germline V gene (reference sequence). This CDR3 contains 15 residues. CDR3 loop: CASRGTRTGGQPQHF. DNA of the CDR3: TGTGCCAGTAGGGGAACTCGGACAGGGGGTCAGCCCCAGCATTTT.

The chain couples TRBV7-8 to TRBJ2-5; 13 bases fit TRBD2. This CDR3 has 18 residues. J was trimmed by 2 bases and V by 1 base; bases with no gene match: 7. The germline CDR1 and CDR2 sequences are SGHVS and FQNEAQ. CDR3: CASSLEWTSGSGQETQYF. CDR3 bases: TGTGCCAGCAGCTTAGAATGGACTAGCGGGAGTGGGCAAGAGACCCAGTACTTC.

The chain joins TRBV28 to TRBJ2-3, with TRBD2 matching over 10 bases. In germline, CDR1 is MDHEN, CDR2 SYDVKM. The ends lost 6 bases at V and 2 bases at J; junction bases unmatched: 11. This CDR3 is built from 17 residues. The CDR3 DNA follows: TGTGCCAGCAGCCGCATAACTAGCGGGACCCCCACAGATACGCAGTATTTT. Its translation: CASSRITSGTPTDTQYF. Full variable domain (rest looked up from reference TRBV28 and TRBJ2-3): DVKVTQSSRYLVKRTGEKVFLECVQDMDHENMFWYRQDPGLGLRLIYFSYDVKMKEKGDIPEGYSVSREKKERFSLILESASTNQTSMYLCASSRITSGTPTDTQYFGPGTRLTVL.

This sequence joins TRBV4-2 and TRBJ2-1, with 10 bases identical to TRBD2. This CDR3 spans 16 amino acids. CDR1 and CDR2 (germline): LGHNA, YNFKEQ. The ends lost 3 bases at V and 7 bases at J; junction bases unmatched: 9. CDR3: CASSQDLAGAGNEQFF. CDR3 sequence (DNA): TGTGCCAGCAGCCAGGACCTAGCGGGGGCTGGGAATGAGCAGTTCTTC.

This rearrangement joins TRBV28 to TRBJ1-2, with 8 bases identical to TRBD1. J was trimmed by 4 bases and V by 6 bases; bases with no gene match: 7. Per the germline V gene, CDR1 is MDHEN and CDR2 is SYDVKM. This CDR3 contains 14 residues. This chain's CDR3 is CASSRTGSVYGYTF. CDR3 coding DNA: TGTGCCAGCAGCCGGACAGGGAGTGTCTATGGCTACACCTTC.

V is TRBV28 and J is TRBJ1-5, with a tentative D call TRBD1 (5 bases). Trimming shortened V by 1 base and J by 0 bases, and 13 bases separated the two germline ends. The CDR3 runs to 17 residues. Germline CDR1 and CDR2: MDHEN and SYDVKM. CDR3 in amino acids: CASSLSGTDLSNQPQHF. In DNA, the CDR3 is TGTGCCAGCAGTTTATCAGGGACTGACCTTAGCAATCAGCCCCAGCATTTT.

CDR3 sequence reads: CASTERGGFYVEQFF. In DNA, the CDR3 is TGTGCCAGCACCGAGCGGGGGGGATTCTATGTTGAGCAGTTCTTC. The chain recombines TRBV6-5 with TRBJ2-1; TRBD2 aligns across 10 bases. The CDR3 consists of 15 residues. Germline loops: CDR1 MNHEY, CDR2 SVGAGI. Losses at the gene ends were 7 bases for V and 9 bases for J; bases not matched to a gene: 12.

The chain couples TRBV7-2 to TRBJ1-5; TRBD1 aligns across 9 bases. In germline, CDR1 is SGHTA, CDR2 FQGNSA. CDR3 length equals 16 residues. Germline trimming cut 2 bases from V and 9 bases from J; bases unmatched to any gene: 11. The CDR3, as DNA: TGTGCCAGCAGCTTAAACAGGGGACAGGGAGAGTGGCCCCAGCATTTT. This codes for CASSLNRGQGEWPQHF.

The chain is built from TRBV10-3 and TRBJ1-1, with TRBD1 matching over 11 bases. Germline values: CDR1 ENHRY, CDR2 SYGVKD. The CDR3 consists of 15 residues. V lost 3 bases, J lost 3 bases, and 3 bases stayed unmatched. CDR3 nucleotide sequence: TGTGCCATCAGTGACGCGGGACAGGGGGACACTGAAGCTTTCTTT. Protein sequence: CAISDAGQGDTEAFF.

The CDR3 is CASSFPRTSNAPNEQFF. CDR3 nucleotide sequence: TGCGCCAGCAGCTTTCCTCGGACTAGCAACGCCCCCAATGAGCAGTTCTTC. The genes are TRBV4-1 and TRBJ2-1; 8 bases match TRBD2. The germline CDR1 and CDR2 sequences are MGHRA and YSYEKL. Trimming cost V 5 bases and J 6 bases; bases outside gene matches: 15. This CDR3 is 17 amino acids long.

The chain has TRBV7-3 and TRBJ1-1; TRBD1 might be the D (5 bases). From germline, CDR1 is SGHTA and CDR2 FQGTGA. The CDR3 loop spans 15 amino acids. Trimming took 5 bases from V and 1 from J, leaving 14 bases between them. CDR3 region: CASSLTWGGNTEAFF. For the CDR3, the DNA is TGTGCCAGCAGCCTGACCTGGGGGGGGAACACTGAAGCTTTCTTT.

This clone was seen only once. The chain combines TRBV6-1 with TRBJ2-7; 10 nucleotides align to TRBD2. The junction had 0 bases not matched to a gene; V was cut back by 3 bases and J by 1 base. The CDR3 consists of 14 residues. Germline V gene lookup returns CDR1 MNHNS and CDR2 SASEGT. Here the CDR3 DNA reads TGTGCCAGCAGTGAGACTAGCGGGTCCTACGAGCAGTACTTC. It yields the protein CASSETSGSYEQYF.

The chain couples TRBV7-8 to TRBJ2-1; 10 bases map to TRBD1. Germline-derived CDR1 and CDR2 are SGHVS and FQNEAQ. The CDR3 sequence is 15 residues long. V was pared by 5 bases and J by 8 bases, with 9 bases of the junction left unmatched. The CDR3 nucleotides are TGTGCCAGCAGCCTCAATGACAGGGGGCTCGATGAGCAGTTCTTC. This sequence encodes CASSLNDRGLDEQFF.